The source of this T cell receptor beta chain is a study of glioma-infiltrating T cells (dated by TCRdb to the mid-2010s). Regarding the study in general: TCR alpha- and beta-chain repertoires were sequenced from glioma tissue, non-neoplastic brain tissue and matched peripheral blood mononuclear cells. To measure how far tissue and blood T-cell populations diverged, each tissue-infiltrating repertoire was compared against the peripheral blood repertoire of the same patient. Three low-grade glioma patients, about eight primary glioblastoma patients and three non-glioma patients contributing non-neoplastic brain tissue were included in the paired cohort.

Via the germline V gene (reference sequence), CDR1 is LNHDA and CDR2 SQIVND. The CDR3 runs 13 residues from the cysteine to the phenylalanine. Solely the CDR3 DNA is kept, with 39 bases framed from the first base. Of note for this clonotype: The clone's antigen remains unknown. With a much larger clone just one base away, this may be a read error.

TCR alpha and beta CDR3 regions were amplified with the iRepertoire nested amplicon-rescue multiplex PCR (arm-PCR) platform from RNA. One-step reverse transcription and amplification used about 95-450 ng of tissue mRNA or PBMC total RNA as input. Following bead purification, Illumina adapters were added by a secondary multiplex PCR, and the libraries were gel-purified between 200 and 400 bp. Demultiplexing relied on internal 6-nucleotide barcodes carried by the libraries. Sequencing of libraries was performed on an Illumina MiSeq with 2x220 or 2x250 nucleotide paired-end reads. The authors' analysis ran thus. Paired reads were merged with FLASH 1.2.11 and aligned to the GRCh37 human genome with BWA-MEM before extracting TRA and TRB reads. For V and J assignment, an IMGT-derived reference of cassette sequences and CDR3 motifs that included pseudogenes was used. Three-frame translation of reads was performed, and productive CDR3s were defined as those with a C...FGXG motif and no stop codons. Unique combinations of V-J cassette pair and CDR3 amino acid sequence were defined as clonotypes. Reads were filtered by Hamming distance, thresholded by each sample's sequence error rate in mapped regions. Through fastp at Q25 and MiXCR, TCRdb rebuilt clones from the public reads, retaining in-frame beta chains. All rows with the same CDR3 protein become a single entry with the most common DNA and genes. For this entry, the V and J calls and clone size follow TCRdb and not the study's own pipeline. For this sample the table gives fewer than 55,000 distinct CDR3 sequences, of which 20% to 25% were detected only once. The leading ten clones occupy 5% to 6.5% of the sample.

General findings and caveats noted by the study authors: In non-neoplastic patients, VJ-independent divergence between tissue and blood fell below expectation, whereas in all gliomas, and especially in low-grade gliomas, the divergence rose above expectation. The group comparisons were based on small numbers of patients: three non-neoplastic, three low-grade glioma and several glioblastoma patients. Very few CDR3 sequences were shared between tissue and blood, attributed to high CDR3 diversity and limited sampling.

Sequencing used glioma tissue, nonneoplastic brain tissue, or PBMCs (not recorded which). The V gene is TRBV19 and the J gene is TRBJ1-2; too little of a D gene remains to name it. This TCR came from a human donor with low-grade glioma or glioblastoma, undergoing nonglioma brain surgery, or in good health (not recorded which). The CDR3 region has the sequence CASSADLLDGYAF. The sequenced DNA is TGTGCCAGTAGTGCGGATCTGTTGGATGGCTACGCCTTC.